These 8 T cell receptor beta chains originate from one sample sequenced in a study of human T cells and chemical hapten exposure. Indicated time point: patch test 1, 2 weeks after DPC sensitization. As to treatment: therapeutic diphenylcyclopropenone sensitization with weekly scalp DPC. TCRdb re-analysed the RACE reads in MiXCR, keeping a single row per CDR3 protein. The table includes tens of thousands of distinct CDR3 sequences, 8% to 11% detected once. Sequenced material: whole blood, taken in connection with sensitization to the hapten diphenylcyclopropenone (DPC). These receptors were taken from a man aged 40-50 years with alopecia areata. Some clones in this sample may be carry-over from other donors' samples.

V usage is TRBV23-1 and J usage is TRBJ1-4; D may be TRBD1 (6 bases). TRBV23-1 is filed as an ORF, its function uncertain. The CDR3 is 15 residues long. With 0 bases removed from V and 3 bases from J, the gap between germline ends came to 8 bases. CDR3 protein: CASSQSRTANEKLFF. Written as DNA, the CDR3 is TGCGCCAGCAGTCAATCCCGGACAGCTAATGAAAAACTGTTTTTT.

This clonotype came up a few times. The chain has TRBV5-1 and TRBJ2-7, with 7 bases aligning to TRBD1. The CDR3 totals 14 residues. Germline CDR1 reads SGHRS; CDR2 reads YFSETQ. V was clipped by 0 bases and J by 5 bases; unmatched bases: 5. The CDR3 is CASSLGQGEDEQYV. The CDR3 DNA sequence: TGCGCCAGCAGCTTGGGGCAGGGGGAAGACGAGCAGTACGTC.

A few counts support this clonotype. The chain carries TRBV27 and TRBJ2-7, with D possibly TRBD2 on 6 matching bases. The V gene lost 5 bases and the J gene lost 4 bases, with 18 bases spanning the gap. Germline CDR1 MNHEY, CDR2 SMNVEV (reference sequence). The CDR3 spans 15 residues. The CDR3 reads CASSRNGGSPYEQYF. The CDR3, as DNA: TGTGCCAGCAGTCGCAACGGGGGTTCCCCTTACGAGCAGTACTTC.

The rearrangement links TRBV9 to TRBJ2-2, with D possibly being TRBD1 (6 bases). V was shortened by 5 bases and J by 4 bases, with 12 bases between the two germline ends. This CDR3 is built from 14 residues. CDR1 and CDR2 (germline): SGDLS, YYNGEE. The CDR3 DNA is TGTGCCAGCAGAAATACAGGGTCCACCGGGGAGCTGTTTTTT. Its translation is CASRNTGSTGELFF.

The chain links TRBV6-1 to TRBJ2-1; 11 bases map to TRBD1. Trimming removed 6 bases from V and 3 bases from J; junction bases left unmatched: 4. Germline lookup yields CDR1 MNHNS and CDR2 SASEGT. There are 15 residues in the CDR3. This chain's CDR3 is CASRRTGGLYNEQFF. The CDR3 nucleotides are TGTGCCAGCAGAAGGACAGGGGGCCTCTACAATGAGCAGTTCTTC.

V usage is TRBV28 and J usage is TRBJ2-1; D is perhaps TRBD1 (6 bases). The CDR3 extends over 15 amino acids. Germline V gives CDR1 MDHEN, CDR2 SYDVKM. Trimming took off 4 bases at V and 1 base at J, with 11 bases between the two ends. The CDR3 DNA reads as TGTGCCAGCAGTTCAACAGGGCCGTCCTACAATGAGCAGTTCTTC. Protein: CASSSTGPSYNEQFF.

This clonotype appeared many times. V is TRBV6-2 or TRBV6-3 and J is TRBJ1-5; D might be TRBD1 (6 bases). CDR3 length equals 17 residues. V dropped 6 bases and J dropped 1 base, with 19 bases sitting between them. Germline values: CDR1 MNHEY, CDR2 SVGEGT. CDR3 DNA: TGTGCCAGCAGGGAACAACAGGGAGGTGACAGCAATCAGCCCCAGCATTTT. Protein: CASREQQGGDSNQPQHF.

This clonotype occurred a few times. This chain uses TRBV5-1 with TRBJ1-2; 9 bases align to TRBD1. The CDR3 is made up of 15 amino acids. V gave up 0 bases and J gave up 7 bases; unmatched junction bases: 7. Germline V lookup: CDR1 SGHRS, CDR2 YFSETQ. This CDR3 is CASSLGTGDRSGYTF. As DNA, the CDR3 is TGCGCCAGCAGCTTGGGGACAGGGGACCGCTCTGGCTACACCTTC.